These 22 T cell receptor beta chains originate from one sample sequenced in a study of blood T cell repertoires in COVID-19. Only in-frame clones appear in the TCRdb table, and some are missing; sequencing was by immunoSEQ multiplex PCR. The sample consists of over 60,000 clones, about 81% of them appearing once. Material: peripheral blood. Every receptor here comes from a human donor in a cohort sampled during active COVID-19.

The rearrangement uses TRBV2 and TRBJ2-6; tentative D call: TRBD1 (6 bases). Trimming removed 5 bases at V and 1 base at J, with 9 bases between. The CDR3 is made up of 15 amino acids. CDR1 is SNHLY, CDR2 FYNNEI, per germline. The CDR3: CASSLQGSGANVLTF. The CDR3 bases are TGTGCCAGCAGTCTACAGGGTTCTGGGGCCAACGTCCTGACTTTC.

This sequence joins TRBV6-5 and TRBJ2-7, with D possibly being TRBD1 (6 bases). The V gene lost 6 bases and the J gene lost 2 bases, with 14 bases spanning the gap. The CDR3 has 14 residues. Germline V CDR1 and CDR2: MNHEY, SVGAGI. The CDR3 DNA sequence: TGTGCCAGCAGACGGCCAGGGGCAACCTACGAGCAGTACTTC. This encodes CASRRPGATYEQYF.

The genes are TRBV24-1 and TRBJ1-5; D is ambiguous. Trimming removed 4 bases at V and 7 bases at J, with 19 bases between. CDR1 KGHDR and CDR2 SFDVKD come from the germline V gene. This CDR3 is 16 amino acids long. CDR3 DNA: TGTGCCACCAGTGACCGTGGATGGTCTCTGAGGCAGCCCCAGCATTTT. Amino acid sequence: CATSDRGWSLRQPQHF.

The gene calls are TRBV4-3 and TRBJ2-6; tentatively, D is TRBD2 (5 bases). The CDR3 covers 15 residues. The V end lost 1 base, the J end lost 2 bases, and 6 bases lay between the germline ends. CDR1 LGHNA and CDR2 YSLEER come from the germline V gene. For the CDR3, the DNA is TGCGCCAGCAGCCAAGTCGGGGCTGGGGCCAACGTCCTGACTTTC. Translated, it gives CASSQVGAGANVLTF.

J is TRBJ1-4 and V is TRBV5-5, with D unclear. V lost 4 bases to trimming and J lost 10 bases, with 14 bases between them. Germline-derived CDR1 and CDR2 are SGHKS and YYEKEE (reference sequence). CDR3 length: 13 residues. The chain's CDR3 is CASSLISPGKLFF. The CDR3, as DNA: TGTGCCAGCAGCCTTATATCCCCGGGAAAACTGTTTTTT.

This rearrangement joins TRBV5-8 to TRBJ2-7, with a tentative D call TRBD2 (6 bases). The germline gives CDR1 SGHTS, CDR2 YDEGEE. The CDR3 is 13 amino acids. Trimming pared 9 bases from V and 1 base from J, leaving 14 bases between. CDR3 nucleotides: TGTGCCATCGTTGGGAGGTTTTCCTACGAGCAGTACTTC. As protein: CAIVGRFSYEQYF.

The chain joins TRBV5-4 to TRBJ2-2; 8 nucleotides align to TRBD2. CDR1 is SGHNT and CDR2 is YYREEE in the germline V gene (reference sequence). This CDR3 is built from 14 residues. V trimming: 3 bases; J trimming: 3 bases; junction bases outside the gene matches: 1. CDR3 in DNA: TGTGCCAGCAGCTCGGGGGGGGACACCGGGGAGCTGTTTTTT. Residues: CASSSGGDTGELFF.

This sequence joins TRBV4-2 and TRBJ1-3; no reliable D call. V was pared by 0 bases and J by 0 bases, with 6 bases between. The germline gives CDR1 LGHNA, CDR2 YNFKEQ. The CDR3 is 15 residues long. In DNA form, the CDR3 reads TGTGCCAGCAGCCAAGACTTAGTCTCTGGAAACACCATATATTTT. This sequence encodes CASSQDLVSGNTIYF.

The rearrangement links TRBV7-9 to TRBJ2-1, with D perhaps TRBD1 (6 bases). Trimming took 5 bases from V and 9 from J, leaving 17 bases between them. This CDR3 comprises 14 residues. The germline CDR1 and CDR2 sequences are SEHNR and FQNEAQ (reference sequence). The CDR3 region is CASSIMGAVGEQFF. CDR3 bases: TGTGCCAGCAGCATCATGGGGGCTGTTGGTGAGCAGTTCTTC.

This rearrangement joins TRBV6-5 to TRBJ1-1, with unresolved D. The germline gives CDR1 MNHEY, CDR2 SVGAGI. The CDR3 is made up of 13 amino acids. V was shortened by 7 bases and J by 2 bases, with 11 bases between the two germline ends. The CDR3 DNA is TGTGCCAGCACGGGTCAGTTAAACACTGAAGCTTTCTTT. Protein: CASTGQLNTEAFF.

V usage is TRBV2 and J usage is TRBJ2-7; D remains unclear. The CDR3 loop spans 12 amino acids. Trimming took off 7 bases at V and 0 bases at J, with 7 bases between the two ends. Germline V gives CDR1 SNHLY, CDR2 FYNNEI. CDR3 sequence reads: CASKSPSYEQYF. In DNA form, the CDR3 reads TGTGCCAGCAAGAGCCCCTCCTACGAGCAGTACTTC.

J is TRBJ2-7 and V is TRBV27; D perhaps matches TRBD2 (6 bases). Germline V gene sequence: CDR1 MNHEY, CDR2 SMNVEV (reference sequence). Between the trimmed V and J ends, which lost 5 bases and 2 bases, there was a span of 19 bases. This CDR3 is built from 16 residues. DNA of the CDR3: TGTGCCAGCAGTCCACGCGGGGCCCAAATACCCTACGAGCAGTACTTC. It specifies CASSPRGAQIPYEQYF.

The V call is TRBV18, the J call TRBJ2-7, with TRBD1 matching 9 bases. The V segment lost 2 bases and the J segment 5 bases; nucleotides outside the gene matches: 10. This CDR3 is built from 16 residues. The germline V gene encodes CDR1 KGHSH and CDR2 LQKENI. CDR3 DNA: TGTGCCAGCTCACCATCACGAGGGACAGGGAAGAACGAGCAGTACTTC. It specifies CASSPSRGTGKNEQYF. The whole variable domain, filled in from reference TRBV18 and TRBJ2-7, reads NAGVMQNPRHLVRRRGQEARLRCSPMKGHSHVYWYRQLPEEGLKFMVYLQKENIIDESGMPKERFSAEFPKEGPSILRIQQVVRGDSAAYFCASSPSRGTGKNEQYFGPGTRLTVT.

The chain has TRBV4-1 and TRBJ2-5; D gene uncertain. This CDR3 region has 11 residues. The germline V and J ends were trimmed by 3 bases and 5 bases, with 4 bases remaining between them. The germline V gene encodes CDR1 MGHRA and CDR2 YSYEKL. The chain's CDR3 is CASSQRETQYF. For the CDR3, the DNA is TGCGCCAGCAGCCAGAGGGAGACCCAGTACTTC.

The chain links TRBV5-4 to TRBJ2-3; 13 nucleotides line up with TRBD2. The CDR3 is 18 amino acids. In germline, CDR1 is SGHNT, CDR2 YYREEE (reference sequence). The V gene end was trimmed by 4 bases and the J gene end by 0 bases; junction bases not matched to a gene: 8. The CDR3 sequence is CASSKGTSGDTSTDTQYF. The DNA of the CDR3 is TGTGCCAGCAGCAAGGGGACTAGCGGGGACACTAGCACAGATACGCAGTATTTT.

This chain joins TRBV7-2 and TRBJ1-2; D not resolved. Germline assignment: CDR1 SGHTA and CDR2 FQGNSA. Trimming shortened V by 3 bases and J by 7 bases, and 12 bases separated the two germline ends. The CDR3 is 13 residues long. The CDR3 nucleotides read TGTGCCAGCAGCTTTAACGAGGGCGGTGGCTACACCTTC. It translates to CASSFNEGGGYTF. Looking up the rest from reference TRBV7-2 and TRBJ1-2 gives the full variable domain: GAGVSQSPSNKVTEKGKDVELRCDPISGHTALYWYRQSLGQGLEFLIYFQGNSAPDKSGLPSDRFSAERTGGSVSTLTIQRTQQEDSAVYLCASSFNEGGGYTFGSGTRLTVV.

The chain is built from TRBV9 and TRBJ2-5; 12 bases are a match to TRBD2. The CDR3 consists of 18 residues. With 0 bases clipped from V and 2 bases from J, the junction kept 8 bases outside the gene matches. CDR1 and CDR2 from the germline V gene are SGDLS and YYNGEE. The CDR3 DNA reads TGTGCCAGCAGCGTAGGGGCTAGCGGGGGGGCCGGTCAAGAGACCCAGTACTTC. Its translation: CASSVGASGGAGQETQYF.

This chain uses TRBV7-2 with TRBJ1-1; no clear D. From germline, CDR1 is SGHTA and CDR2 FQGNSA. The CDR3 contains 13 residues. The V end lost 3 bases, the J end lost 1 base, and 6 bases lay between the germline ends. The CDR3 sequence is CASSLGRNTEAFF. The CDR3 DNA reads TGTGCCAGCAGCTTGGGCCGGAACACTGAAGCTTTCTTT.

The chain uses TRBV14 and TRBJ2-7; 9 bases are shared with TRBD2. The germline gives CDR1 SGHDN, CDR2 FVKESK. The CDR3 is 15 amino acids. The V and J ends lost 4 bases and 3 bases, in that order; junction bases with no gene match: 7. The CDR3 DNA reads as TGTGCCAGCAGCCGTCTGGCGGGGGGGATCTACGAGCAGTACTTC. It codes for CASSRLAGGIYEQYF.

This clone occurred once. The rearrangement joins TRBV2 to TRBJ1-2; D unclear. This CDR3 is built from 13 residues. Trimming stripped 4 bases from V and 5 bases from J, with 11 bases between. Germline assignment: CDR1 SNHLY and CDR2 FYNNEI. The CDR3 nucleotides read TGTGCCAGCAGTGTTGACCCGGAGTATGGCTACACCTTC. Translated: CASSVDPEYGYTF.

The chain is built from TRBV11-1 and TRBJ2-7, with TRBD2 matching over 13 bases. The CDR3 is made up of 14 amino acids. V gave up 5 bases and J gave up 6 bases; unmatched junction bases: 4. Germline V gene data show CDR1 as SGHAT and CDR2 as FQDESV (reference sequence). The CDR3 spells CASSPGTSGAEQYF. In DNA, the CDR3 is TGTGCCAGCAGCCCCGGGACTAGCGGGGCCGAGCAGTACTTC. The full variable domain, with the rest looked up from reference TRBV11-1 and TRBJ2-7, is EAEVAQSPRYKITEKSQAVAFWCDPISGHATLYWYRQILGQGPELLVQFQDESVVDDSQLPKDRFSAERLKGVDSTLKIQPAELGDSAMYLCASSPGTSGAEQYFGPGTRLTVT.

The chain is built from TRBV18 and TRBJ2-7, with 8 bases matching TRBD1. The CDR3 runs 13 residues. V was clipped by 6 bases and J by 5 bases; unmatched bases: 6. Germline CDR1 KGHSH, CDR2 LQKENI. This chain's CDR3 is CASSPTGVDEQYF. CDR3 bases: TGTGCCAGCTCCCCGACAGGGGTCGACGAGCAGTACTTC.